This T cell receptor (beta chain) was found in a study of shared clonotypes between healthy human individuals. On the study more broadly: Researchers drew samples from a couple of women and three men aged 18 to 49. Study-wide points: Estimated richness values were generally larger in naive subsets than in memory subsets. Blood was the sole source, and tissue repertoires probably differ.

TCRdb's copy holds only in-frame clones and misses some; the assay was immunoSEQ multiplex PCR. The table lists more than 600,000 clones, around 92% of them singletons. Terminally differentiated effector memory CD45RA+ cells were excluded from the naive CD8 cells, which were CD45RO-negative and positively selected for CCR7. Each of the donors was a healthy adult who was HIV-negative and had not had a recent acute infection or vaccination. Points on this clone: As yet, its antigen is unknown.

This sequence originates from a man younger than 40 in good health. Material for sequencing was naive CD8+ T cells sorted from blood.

The CDR3: CASSQIGGRVGDTQYF. In nucleotides, the CDR3 is TGCGCCAGCAGCCAAATTGGTGGGAGAGTCGGAGATACGCAGTATTTT. The rearrangement links TRBV4-3 to TRBJ2-3, with D possibly being TRBD2 (5 bases). Germline CDR1 LGHNA, CDR2 YSLEER. Trimming pared 2 bases from V and 5 bases from J, leaving 17 bases between. The CDR3 sequence is 16 residues long.